One and the same sample provided the 7 T cell receptor beta chains below, sequenced in a study of T-cell memory formation after mild COVID-19. TCRdb reprocessed the 5' RACE reads with MiXCR, giving one entry per CDR3 protein. The sample lists 170,000 or so distinct CDR3 sequences; 20% to 25% were seen once. The sequencing input was PBMCs or a T cell subset sorted from them (not recorded which). The receptors come from an adult woman who had mild COVID-19 (a few samples of this study predate the infection). Cell type and time point are not known.

This clonotype was seen a few times. The rearrangement joins TRBV7-8 to TRBJ2-7; the D is unclear. V was cut by 1 base and J by 3 bases, with 10 bases left in between. Germline lookup yields CDR1 SGHVS and CDR2 FQNEAQ. The CDR3 loop spans 14 amino acids. CDR3 sequence: CASSLDRPYYEQYF. The CDR3 DNA reads TGTGCCAGCAGCTTAGATCGACCGTACTACGAGCAGTACTTC.

There are a few counts of this clonotype. The chain links TRBV5-4 to TRBJ2-5; no definite D call. Trimming cost V 4 bases and J 2 bases, with 9 bases left between them. The CDR3 covers 13 residues. Germline CDR1 is SGHNT and CDR2 is YYREEE (reference sequence). CDR3 loop: CASSAGSQETQYF. The CDR3 DNA follows: TGTGCCAGCAGCGCTGGGTCACAAGAGACCCAGTACTTC.

This chain joins TRBV7-6 and TRBJ2-3; D not certain. The germline V and J ends were trimmed by 3 bases and 2 bases, with 9 bases remaining between them. Germline CDR1 SGHVS, CDR2 FNYEAQ. This CDR3 contains 14 residues. The CDR3 nucleotides read TGTGCCAGCAGCTTCGGCCGCAACACAGATACGCAGTATTTT. It codes for CASSFGRNTDTQYF.

This chain links TRBV15 with TRBJ2-3, with D possibly TRBD2 on 5 matching bases. CDR1 and CDR2 from the germline V gene are LNHNV and YYDKDF (reference sequence). The CDR3 is 14 residues long. V was cut by 6 bases and J by 1 base, with 11 bases left in between. CDR3 loop: CATRKGLRTDTQYF. For the CDR3, the DNA is TGTGCCACCAGGAAAGGACTGCGCACAGATACGCAGTATTTT.

This clonotype was picked up a small number of times. The rearrangement joins TRBV27 to TRBJ1-2; 8 nucleotides align to TRBD1. Looked up from germline, CDR1 is MNHEY and CDR2 is SMNVEV (reference sequence). After removal of 6 bases from V and 4 bases from J, the junction contained 4 bases not matched to a gene. CDR3 length: 13 residues. The CDR3 nucleotides are TGTGCCAGCAGACTCGGACAGGGCTATGGCTACACCTTC. As protein: CASRLGQGYGYTF.

DNA for the CDR3: TGTGCCACCAGTGACTCCGGGACAGCTTATGGCTACACCTTC. It codes for CATSDSGTAYGYTF. The gene calls are TRBV24-1 and TRBJ1-2, with TRBD1 identical over 7 bases. The V and J ends lost 4 bases and 5 bases, in that order; junction bases with no gene match: 6. Germline lookup yields CDR1 KGHDR and CDR2 SFDVKD. The CDR3 consists of 14 residues.

This clonotype was picked up a small number of times. The chain has TRBV6-6 and TRBJ2-6; a possible D gene is TRBD2 (5 bases). From germline, CDR1 is MNHNY and CDR2 SVGAGI (reference sequence). This CDR3 is built from 15 residues. V was clipped by 6 bases and J by 2 bases, with 11 bases between them. The CDR3 loop is CASSLDSPGANVLTF. The CDR3 region has the DNA TGTGCCAGCAGCCTGGACTCCCCTGGGGCCAACGTCCTGACTTTC.